The sample holds a few counts of the clone carrying this T cell receptor (beta chain). Its target is not known. Reverse transcription of all isolated RNA meant that expressed TCRB transcripts were sequenced. The method was immunoSEQ multiplex PCR; TCRdb's version includes in-frame clones alone and lacks a portion of them. The data show 450,000 to 550,000 clones, approximately 30% seen once. Germline values: CDR1 MGHRA, CDR2 YSYEKL. V was shortened by 4 bases and J by 4 bases, with 12 bases between the two germline ends. The CDR3 has 14 residues. These data come from a study of beta chain features in type 1 diabetes. About the research overall: Patient and healthy donor groups were alike in age, gender and cell yields. General study results and limits: Shorter templates might be favored by PCR, equally in patients and controls.

There was one heparinised blood draw per donor, averaging around 0.11 L. The chain links TRBV4-1 to TRBJ2-3, with TRBD2 as a possible D gene (6 bases). The sequenced material came from naive CD4+ T cells from blood. The TCR comes from a man younger than 35 in good health. The CDR3 is CASSLVGLSDTQYF. The CDR3, as DNA: TGCGCCAGCAGCCTCGTGGGACTTTCAGATACGCAGTATTTT.